The sequence of this TCR beta chain was determined in a study of cytomegalovirus exposure and HLA in healthy donors. The study, taken as a whole, reports: As a later analysis showed, several of the most significant clusters appeared to be linked to common viral pathogens. The study carried out a later analysis of TCR beta sequences. It associated 15,000 to 20,000 of them with specific HLA alleles at a false discovery rate of 0.05.

The study ran its PCR with 60 Vbeta and 13 Jbeta primers. Only in-frame clones appear in the TCRdb table, and some are missing; sequencing was by immunoSEQ multiplex PCR. The table records 100,000 to 150,000 clones, 8.5% of them present only once. There are 15 residues in the CDR3. The V end lost 2 bases, the J end lost 3 bases, and 11 bases lay between the germline ends. CDR1 is SGHAT, CDR2 FQNNGV, per germline. A few counts support this clone. Its antigen is as yet unknown. This clonotype was sampled from a man aged 35 to 55 in good health and CMV-seronegative. Sequenced material: PBMCs. V and J are TRBV11-2 and TRBJ2-1; D may be TRBD2 (5 bases). CDR3: CASSLLGSYYNEQFF. For the CDR3, the DNA is TGTGCCAGCAGCTTACTGGGGAGCTACTACAATGAGCAGTTCTTC. Looking up the rest from reference TRBV11-2 and TRBJ2-1 gives the full variable domain: EAGVAQSPRYKIIEKRQSVAFWCNPISGHATLYWYQQILGQGPKLLIQFQNNGVVDDSQLPKDRFSAERLKGVDSTLKIQPAKLEDSAVYLCASSLLGSYYNEQFFGPGTRLTVL.